One T cell receptor (beta chain) is described in this entry. Original analysis: Counts of nucleated cells, estimated from reference gene primer amplification, were obtained. Sequenced by immunoSEQ multiplex PCR; TCRdb stores in-frame clones only, minus some. V and J calls and clone size are those listed in that table; D and trimming were worked out from the DNA. The sample consists of about 110,000 clones, about 90% of them appearing once. These data come from a study of blood T cell repertoires in COVID-19. Germline CDR1 MNHEY, CDR2 SMNVEV (reference sequence). The V and J ends lost 3 bases and 8 bases respectively, with 19 bases between them. The CDR3 totals 16 residues.

The chain has TRBV27 and TRBJ1-4; maybe TRBD1 (5 bases). Sequencing was done on a sample of peripheral blood. This receptor was obtained from a woman aged 45 to 65 with acute or convalescent COVID-19. The CDR3 nucleotides read TGTGCCAGCAGTTTGTTCGCACCCCCAGGGATGGAAAAACTGTTTTTT. Amino acid sequence: CASSLFAPPGMEKLFF.